A selection of T cell receptor beta chains follows, all from one sample in a study of cytomegalovirus exposure and HLA in healthy donors. This table comes from immunoSEQ multiplex PCR, and its TCRdb copy is limited to in-frame clones, with some not included. The sample comprises 130,000 or so clones, more than 75% of which are singletons, and about 1.8% rests with the top ten. Sequencing used PBMCs. These receptors originate from a man between 18 and 35 years old in good health and CMV-seronegative. CDR3s include the opening cysteine and the closing phenylalanine or tryptophan. D genes are given only for firm matches. Rows give clone size only sometimes, using once, few, many, or a class for an expanded clone.

DNA | CDR3 | V | size | J | D
TGTGCCAGCAGTCGACAGGGGGTTACGGAAGCTTTCTTT | CASSRQGVTEAFF | TRBV7-9 | - | TRBJ1-1 | TRBD1
TGTGCCACCAGATTGCAGACAGGGGGAGGTGGCTACACCTTC | CATRLQTGGGGYTF | TRBV2 | - | TRBJ1-2 | TRBD1
TGTGCCAGCAGCGCCGGGCTACTAGCGGGGGCCGGGGGATACAATGAGCAGTTCTTC | CASSAGLLAGAGGYNEQFF | TRBV11-3 | - | TRBJ2-1 | TRBD2
TGTGCCAGTAGGAGGACAGGGCCCACCGGGGAGCTGTTTTTT | CASRRTGPTGELFF | TRBV19 | - | TRBJ2-2 | TRBD1
TGTGCCAGCAGTGAACAGGGGTCTAACTATGGCTACACCTTC | CASSEQGSNYGYTF | TRBV2 | - | TRBJ1-2 | -
TGCGCCAGCAGGCCCGGGACAGGGGGCACTGAAGCTTTCTTT | CASRPGTGGTEAFF | TRBV5-1 | few | TRBJ1-1 | TRBD1
TGCGCCAGCAGCCCCCTCCAGGGAAAGAACACTGAAGCTTTCTTT | CASSPLQGKNTEAFF | TRBV5-1 | few | TRBJ1-1 | -
TGTGCCAGCAGCTTGGGGCGCAGGGTCGAAGATACGCAGTATTTT | CASSLGRRVEDTQYF | TRBV5-8 | - | TRBJ2-3 | -
TGTGCCAGCAGCTTAGGCCTTAGACTTGGTGCTAATGAAAAACTGTTTTTT | CASSLGLRLGANEKLFF | TRBV13 | - | TRBJ1-4 | -
TGTGCCTCCAGACAGGGAGCCGGGGCCAACGTCCTGACTTTC | CASRQGAGANVLTF | TRBV10-3 | - | TRBJ2-6 | TRBD1
TGTGCCAGCAGCCCCTTGGGAGGGGGGCGCGTCGAGCAGTACTTC | CASSPLGGGRVEQYF | TRBV5-6 | - | TRBJ2-7 | -
TGTGCCAGCAGCCAGGGGACAGCCTATGGCTACACCTTC | CASSQGTAYGYTF | TRBV7-9 | - | TRBJ1-2 | TRBD1
TGTGCCAGCAGCGTAGGCGACAGGAGGTCGGGAGAGCAGTACTTC | CASSVGDRRSGEQYF | TRBV9 | - | TRBJ2-7 | -
TGTGCCAGCAGCTCGGCTAGCGGGGGGGCCGATGAGCAGTTCTTC | CASSSASGGADEQFF | TRBV7-6 | - | TRBJ2-1 | TRBD2
TGTGCCAGCAGTTATGAGTCAGGGGGATTGGAGACCCAGTACTTC | CASSYESGGLETQYF | TRBV6-6 | - | TRBJ2-5 | TRBD1
TGTGCCAGCAGCGTAGAATTAGCGGGGGGGCCTCAAGAGACCCAGTACTTC | CASSVELAGGPQETQYF | TRBV9 | - | TRBJ2-5 | TRBD2
TGTGCCAGCAGCCGGGCTCCTGGACTAGCGGGGAACACAGATACGCAGTATTTT | CASSRAPGLAGNTDTQYF | TRBV14 | - | TRBJ2-3 | TRBD2
TGCGCCAGCAGCTTCCCCTCGACTAGCGGGGACCCCAATGAGCAGTTCTTC | CASSFPSTSGDPNEQFF | TRBV5-1 | - | TRBJ2-1 | TRBD2
TGCGCCAGCAGCCCTGACCTCGACCGGGCGGGGGAGCAGTACTTC | CASSPDLDRAGEQYF | TRBV5-1 | - | TRBJ2-7 | -
TGTGCCAGCAGTTTATCGGGGACAGGGAGACTCGATGAGCAGTTCTTC | CASSLSGTGRLDEQFF | TRBV27 | - | TRBJ2-1 | TRBD1
TGTGCCAGCAGCTTAGATGCAGCGGGGGGGTATGAGCAGTTCTTC | CASSLDAAGGYEQFF | TRBV7-2 | - | TRBJ2-1 | TRBD2
TGTGCCAGCTCAATAGCGTACACTGAAGCTTTCTTT | CASSIAYTEAFF | TRBV18 | - | TRBJ1-1 | -
TGTTCCAGCAGCTTTCGGGACAGAGGGGACTACGAGCAGTACTTC | CSSSFRDRGDYEQYF | TRBV7-9 | - | TRBJ2-7 | TRBD1
TGTGCCAGCAGCTCATTACAGGGCGGCTATGGCTACACCTTC | CASSSLQGGYGYTF | TRBV13 | - | TRBJ1-2 | -
TGTGCCAGCAGCCTTAGCGGGGGGCCCTACAATGAGCAGTTCTTC | CASSLSGGPYNEQFF | TRBV11-1 | once | TRBJ2-1 | TRBD2
TGTGCCAGCAGGGGGGGAGGGGGTAATTCACCCCTCCACTTT | CASRGGGGNSPLHF | TRBV6-5 | - | TRBJ1-6 | -
TGTGCCAGCAGTGGGGGGGACAGGGGGGCTTTTCTTGGCTACACCTTC | CASSGGDRGAFLGYTF | TRBV6-1 | - | TRBJ1-2 | TRBD1
TGTGCCAGTAGTTCCAGACCTGGAGAGGAAGCTTTCTTT | CASSSRPGEEAFF | TRBV19 | - | TRBJ1-1 | -
TGTGCCAGCAGACCGGGACAGGGGACATACGAGCAGTACTTC | CASRPGQGTYEQYF | TRBV27 | - | TRBJ2-7 | TRBD1
TGTGCCAGTTCCGGGACAGCCTACGAGCAGTACTTC | CASSGTAYEQYF | TRBV6-1 | few | TRBJ2-7 | TRBD1
TGTGCCAGCACCCGACAGGGTAGCAATCAGCCCCAGCATTTT | CASTRQGSNQPQHF | TRBV5-6 | - | TRBJ1-5 | TRBD1
TGTGCCAGCAGCCTAACAGGGGATCAGCCCCAGCATTTT | CASSLTGDQPQHF | TRBV7-9 | - | TRBJ1-5 | TRBD1
TGTGCCAGCGCGGGCACAGATACGCAGTATTTT | CASAGTDTQYF | TRBV2 | - | TRBJ2-3 | -
TGTGCCAGCAGTTACATAAGGGGCGTAGATCAGCCCCAGCATTTT | CASSYIRGVDQPQHF | TRBV6-6 | - | TRBJ1-5 | -
TGTGCCAGCAGCATCCCTCGGGGAGCTAACTATGGCTACACCTTC | CASSIPRGANYGYTF | TRBV7-9 | - | TRBJ1-2 | -
TGTGCCAGCAGGGGGCTAGCGGGGATCTACGAGCAGTACTTC | CASRGLAGIYEQYF | TRBV6-1 | - | TRBJ2-7 | TRBD2
TGTGCCAGCAGCCGAGCGGGGGGCTCCTCCTACAATGAGCAGTTCTTC | CASSRAGGSSYNEQFF | TRBV6-6 | - | TRBJ2-1 | TRBD2
TGTGCCAGCAGTTACTCGACTAGCGGGTACGAGCAGTACTTC | CASSYSTSGYEQYF | TRBV6-6 | - | TRBJ2-7 | TRBD2
TGTGCCAGTAGTATAGACAGGGCCGCGACAGACGAGCAGTACTTC | CASSIDRAATDEQYF | TRBV19 | - | TRBJ2-7 | -
TGCGCCAGCAGCCATGACCCCCAGGTAGCCGGGGAGCTGTTTTTT | CASSHDPQVAGELFF | TRBV4-1 | few | TRBJ2-2 | -
TGTGCCAGTAGCACCGGGACAGAAAATTCACCCCTCCACTTT | CASSTGTENSPLHF | TRBV19 | few | TRBJ1-6 | TRBD1
TGTGCCATCAGTCAAGAACAGGGGGCCCCCTACGAGCAGTACTTC | CAISQEQGAPYEQYF | TRBV10-3 | - | TRBJ2-7 | TRBD1
TGTGCCAGCAGTTTGGGGCAGGATAATTCACCCCTCCACTTT | CASSLGQDNSPLHF | TRBV27 | - | TRBJ1-6 | -
TGTGCCAGCAGTGAAGCGCCAGGCCCCTCTGGAAACACCATATATTTT | CASSEAPGPSGNTIYF | TRBV6-1 | - | TRBJ1-3 | -
TGTGCCAGCCCATCCCGGGAGGCCGATAATTCACCCCTCCACTTT | CASPSREADNSPLHF | TRBV18 | - | TRBJ1-6 | -
TGTGCCAGCAGCGGGGGGGGGCAAATCACCGGGGAGCTGCTTTTT | CASSGGGQITGELLF | TRBV9 | once | TRBJ2-2 | -
TGTGCCAGCAGGCTAGCGGGGGCTGAAGCTTTCTTT | CASRLAGAEAFF | TRBV7-9 | - | TRBJ1-1 | -
TGTGCCAGCAGTGAGGGACTAGCGGGGGGTACGCAGTATTTT | CASSEGLAGGTQYF | TRBV6-4 | - | TRBJ2-3 | TRBD2
TGTGCCAGCAGCCCCCCCGGAGGGAAGTACGAGCAGTACTTC | CASSPPGGKYEQYF | TRBV9 | - | TRBJ2-7 | -
TGCGCCAGCAGCATGAGATCCGACGGAGGAGGCTATGGCTACACCTTC | CASSMRSDGGGYGYTF | TRBV5-1 | - | TRBJ1-2 | -
TGTGCCAGCAGCTTGCGGAGCATGGTCTCTGGAAACACCATATATTTT | CASSLRSMVSGNTIYF | TRBV5-6 | - | TRBJ1-3 | -
TGCGCCAGCAGCTACTCCGGGACAGGGGGCGCGTCTTTCTTT | CASSYSGTGGASFF | TRBV5-1 | few | TRBJ1-1 | TRBD1
TGCAGCGTTTTATTGAACACTGAAGCTTTCTTT | CSVLLNTEAFF | TRBV29-1 | few | TRBJ1-1 | -
TGTGCCAGCCGCCTCGGACAGGGAAACACCGGGGAGCTGTTTTTT | CASRLGQGNTGELFF | TRBV19 | - | TRBJ2-2 | TRBD1
TGTGCCAGCAGCCCGATCGGGCGGGGGGGCAGCTCCTACGAGCAGTACTTC | CASSPIGRGGSSYEQYF | TRBV14 | - | TRBJ2-7 | TRBD2
TGTGCCAGCAGAGCCGTCGGGGGGGGAATATACGAGCAGTACTTC | CASRAVGGGIYEQYF | TRBV6-5 | - | TRBJ2-7 | TRBD2
TGTGCCAGCAGCTCCGCAGGAATTAACTATGGCTACACCTTC | CASSSAGINYGYTF | TRBV7-8 | - | TRBJ1-2 | -
TGTGCCAGTAGTATATCCCCAGGATCGAACACTGAAGCTTTCTTT | CASSISPGSNTEAFF | TRBV19 | - | TRBJ1-1 | -